The 26 T cell receptor beta chains below all came from one sample that was sequenced in a study of T cell clonality in common variable immunodeficiency (dated by TCRdb to the mid-2010s). The method behind the library was the immunoSEQ multiplex PCR assay. The source is immuneACCESS, and TCRdb retained only in-frame sequences with V and J called. Part of the clones is not carried over; for the studies checked, unresolved V genes explain less than half of this, and the remainder is unexplained. This sample was tabulated with roughly 70,000 clones, among which there are no singletons. The top ten clones comprise about 1.7% of the sample. Sequencing was done on a sample of peripheral blood mononuclear cells. Receptors were obtained from a person aged 18 to 69 in good health.

Many counts were recorded for this clone. Coverage ceases 3 residues before the CDR3 finishes, and the germline J gene fills in the end. The genes are TRBV5-1 and TRBJ1-2; 9 bases match TRBD1. CDR1 and CDR2 from the germline V gene are SGHRS and YFSETQ. J lost 4 bases, V lost 4 bases, and 5 bases had no gene match. The CDR3 extends over 14 amino acids. The sequenced CDR3 bases are TGCGCCAGCAGCACCGGACAGGGGCCCTATGGC. It codes for CASSTGQGPYG. The entire CDR3 protein reads CASSTGQGPYGYTF. The entire variable domain, with the rest obtained from reference TRBV5-1 and TRBJ1-2, is as follows: KAGVTQTPRYLIKTRGQQVTLSCSPISGHRSVSWYQQTPGQGLQFLFEYFSETQRNKGNFPGRFSGRQFSNSRSEMNVSTLELGDSALYLCASSTGQGPYGYTFGSGTRLTVV.

In its sample, this clone was seen many times. Coverage ceases 3 residues before the CDR3 finishes, and the germline J gene fills in the end. The chain carries TRBV19 and TRBJ1-5, with TRBD1 as a possible D gene (5 bases). This CDR3 is built from 15 residues. V was pared by 5 bases and J by 3 bases, with 14 bases between. Germline V gene sequence: CDR1 LNHDA, CDR2 SQIVND (reference sequence). The CDR3 is CASSPPRGFNQPQHF. CDR3 DNA (partial): TGTGCCAGTAGTCCCCCTCGGGGGTTCAATCAGCCC.

At least ten counts were recorded for this clone. The CDR3 end is not reached by the read, which stops 3 residues before it; the germline J gene fills it in. The chain couples TRBV20-1 to TRBJ2-3, with D perhaps matching TRBD2 (6 bases). Germline V gene sequence: CDR1 DFQATT, CDR2 SNEGSKA (reference sequence). This CDR3 contains 19 residues. Trimming shortened V by 0 bases and J by 1 base, and 23 bases separated the two germline ends. Incomplete CDR3 DNA: TGCAGTGCTAGAGATCCGATGGGAGGTAGCCGAGGGGGCACAGATACG. This translates into CSARDPMGGSRGGTDT. The complete CDR3 protein is CSARDPMGGSRGGTDTQYF.

In its sample, this clone was seen many times. CDR3 bases read: TGTGCCAGCAGCTTAGCGGGGGCATCCAGGGAGGAC. Protein product: CASSLAGASRED. The complete CDR3 sequence is CASSLAGASREDYTF. The J gene is TRBJ1-2, the V gene TRBV7-9; TRBD1 might be the D (6 bases). The read is 3 residues too short to cover the CDR3 end, so that end is filled in from the germline J gene. The germline gives CDR1 SEHNR, CDR2 FQNEAQ (reference sequence). The CDR3 is made up of 15 amino acids.

This clone was seen ten or more times. Read data end 3 residues before the CDR3 end; the end is taken from the germline J gene. The V gene is TRBV19, the J gene TRBJ1-4, with D perhaps matching TRBD1 (6 bases). V was shortened by 2 bases and J by 7 bases, with 8 bases between the two germline ends. The germline CDR1 and CDR2 sequences are LNHDA and SQIVND (reference sequence). CDR3 length: 13 residues. The CDR3 bases that were read are TGTGCCAGTAGTATAAACAGGGTTGAAAAA. Translated, it gives CASSINRVEK. The whole CDR3 protein is CASSINRVEKLFF. The full variable domain, with the rest looked up from reference TRBV19 and TRBJ1-4, is DGGITQSPKYLFRKEGQNVTLSCEQNLNHDAMYWYRQDPGQGLRLIYYSQIVNDFQKGDIAEGYSVSREKKESFPLTVTSAQKNPTAFYLCASSINRVEKLFFGSGTQLSVL.

This clone was counted at least ten times. The read terminates 3 residues before the CDR3 end, so the remaining end is supplied by the germline J gene. The chain links TRBV13 to TRBJ1-3, with D tentatively TRBD1 (5 bases). Trimming took 1 base from V and 1 from J, leaving 8 bases between them. The CDR3 loop spans 15 amino acids. Germline V gene sequence: CDR1 PRHDT, CDR2 FYEKMQ (reference sequence). The CDR3 reads CASSLVQGSGNTIYF. The sequenced part of the CDR3 DNA is TGTGCCAGCAGCTTAGTCCAGGGATCTGGAAACACC.

This clone was found many times. The observed sequence ends 3 residues before the CDR3 terminus, with the missing tail filled in from the germline J gene. This chain uses TRBV20-1 with TRBJ2-5; D ambiguous. The CDR3 extends over 13 amino acids. Germline assignment: CDR1 DFQATT and CDR2 SNEGSKA (reference sequence). The CDR3 DNA, read in part, is TGCAGCCGCCAGGCAGGCCTCGCGGAGACC. Translation gives CSRQAGLAET. The whole CDR3 sequence is CSRQAGLAETQYF.

Many counts were recorded for this clone. The CDR3 end lies 3 residues beyond the end of the read and is filled in from the germline J gene. This chain connects TRBV6-4 to TRBJ2-3, with D unresolved. The CDR3 runs to 13 residues. Germline CDR1 reads MRHNA; CDR2 reads SNTAGT. The CDR3 reads CASSDGQVNAQYF. The CDR3 bases that were read are TGTGCCAGCAGTGACGGGCAGGTCAACGCG.

This clone was seen many times. The read terminates 3 residues before the CDR3 end, so the remaining end is supplied by the germline J gene. This chain connects TRBV5-1 to TRBJ2-3; 9 bases agree with TRBD2. The V and J ends lost 3 bases and 2 bases, in that order; junction bases with no gene match: 7. The V gene's germline CDR1 is SGHRS and CDR2 YFSETQ. The CDR3 consists of 16 residues. The sequenced part of the CDR3 DNA is TGCGCCAGCAGCTCCTTAGCGGGGGAGCACACAGATACG. Residues: CASSSLAGEHTDT. The whole CDR3 protein reads CASSSLAGEHTDTQYF.

This clone was seen many times. CDR3 sequence reads: CASSTSGERTEAFF. The covered CDR3 bases are TGCGCCAGCAGCACCTCGGGGGAAAGGACTGAA. This rearrangement joins TRBV5-1 to TRBJ1-1; the D gene is possibly TRBD1 (5 bases). The read terminates 3 residues ahead of where the CDR3 ends, so the germline J gene completes it. V gave up 4 bases and J gave up 5 bases, with 15 bases separating them. There are 14 residues in the CDR3. The V gene's germline CDR1 is SGHRS and CDR2 YFSETQ.

The table lists this clone with many counts. With the read ending 3 residues before the CDR3 end, the germline J gene is used to fill in that end. This chain links TRBV9 with TRBJ2-3, with D perhaps TRBD2 (5 bases). Germline CDR1 is SGDLS and CDR2 is YYNGEE. Between the trimmed V and J ends, which lost 4 bases and 5 bases, there was a span of 26 bases. This CDR3 has 18 amino acids. The CDR3 bases that were read are TGTGCCAGCAGCACCCGACCAGGAGGAAACCCTTTCTTAGATACG. Residues: CASSTRPGGNPFLDT. Given in full, the CDR3 is CASSTRPGGNPFLDTQYF.

This clone occurred many times. The observed sequence ends 3 residues before the CDR3 terminus, with the missing tail filled in from the germline J gene. This chain joins TRBV2 and TRBJ2-6; tentatively, D is TRBD1 (5 bases). The V gene lost 2 bases and the J gene lost 4 bases, with 15 bases spanning the gap. CDR1 and CDR2 from the germline V gene are SNHLY and FYNNEI. The CDR3 sequence is 17 residues long. The chain's CDR3 is CASSERGETAGANVLTF. The covered CDR3 bases are TGTGCCAGCAGTGAAAGGGGCGAGACGGCCGGGGCCAACGTC. Based on the CDR3 plus reference TRBV2 and TRBJ2-6, the full variable domain is EPEVTQTPSHQVTQMGQEVILRCVPISNHLYFYWYRQILGQKVEFLVSFYNNEISEKSEIFDDQFSVERPDGSNFTLKIRSTKLEDSAMYFCASSERGETAGANVLTFGAGSRLTVL.

This clone was counted many times. The DNA ends 3 residues before the CDR3 does, and the rest of the CDR3 is filled in from the germline J gene. The V gene is TRBV10-3, the J gene TRBJ1-6, with D unresolved. V lost 2 bases and J lost 7, with 6 bases in between. The germline CDR1 and CDR2 sequences are ENHRY and SYGVKD. CDR3 length: 13 residues. The sequenced part of the CDR3 DNA is TGTGCCATCAGTGAGCAGGAGAATTCACCC. Protein sequence: CAISEQENSP. Given in full, the CDR3 is CAISEQENSPLHF.

This clone was counted ten times or more. The CDR3 is CASSSEAVSSYEQYF. The sequenced part of the CDR3 DNA is TGCGCCAGCAGCTCTGAGGCGGTCAGCTCCTACGAG. The chain is built from TRBV5-1 and TRBJ2-7, with unresolved D. The read terminates 3 residues before the CDR3 end, so the remaining end is supplied by the germline J gene. Germline lookup yields CDR1 SGHRS and CDR2 YFSETQ. V dropped 3 bases and J dropped 0 bases, with 13 bases sitting between them. The CDR3 consists of 15 residues.

In this sample, this clone turned up many times. From the germline J gene comes the end of the CDR3, since the read stops 3 residues before it. V and J are TRBV4-1 and TRBJ1-1; TRBD1 agrees at 8 bases. J lost 7 bases, V lost 2 bases, and 3 bases had no gene match. The V gene's germline CDR1 is MGHRA and CDR2 YSYEKL. CDR3 length: 13 amino acids. Partial CDR3 DNA: TGCGCCAGCAGCCAACAGGGGGCGAGTGAA. This encodes CASSQQGASE. The whole CDR3 protein reads CASSQQGASEAFF.

This clone was counted ten times or more. CDR3 DNA (partial): TGTGCCAGTAGTAGAGGGGACTCCCCTAGGAATGAG. Amino acids: CASSRGDSPRNE. The full CDR3 protein reads CASSRGDSPRNEQFF. The chain is built from TRBV19 and TRBJ2-1, with a possible D match to TRBD2 (6 bases). Coverage ceases 3 residues before the CDR3 finishes, and the germline J gene fills in the end. This CDR3 is built from 15 residues. Germline-derived CDR1 and CDR2 are LNHDA and SQIVND (reference sequence). Trimming stripped 4 bases from V and 7 bases from J, with 17 bases between.

This clone was recorded many times. From the germline J gene comes the end of the CDR3, since the read stops 3 residues before it. This chain joins TRBV20-1 and TRBJ2-7, with 9 bases matching TRBD2. Trimming removed 3 bases from V and 5 bases from J; junction bases left unmatched: 11. The CDR3 contains 15 residues. Germline CDR1 is DFQATT and CDR2 is SNEGSKA (reference sequence). The CDR3 DNA, read in part, is TGCAGTGCTAGTGATTCGCGGGGGGGCGTACACGAG. Translation: CSASDSRGGVHE. The whole CDR3 sequence reads CSASDSRGGVHEQYF.

There are many counts of this clone. The CDR3 bases that were read are TGTGCCAGCAGCTTACGGCGGGAGGGCCCCTACAATGAG. Protein: CASSLRREGPYNE. The whole CDR3 reads CASSLRREGPYNEQFF. This chain connects TRBV7-3 to TRBJ2-1, with 9 bases identical to TRBD2. The CDR3 end is not reached by the read, which stops 3 residues before it; the germline J gene fills it in. Germline CDR1 SGHTA, CDR2 FQGTGA. The CDR3 runs 16 residues. J gave up 2 bases and V 2 bases, and 4 bases lay outside the gene matches.

The table lists this clone with many counts. The read terminates 3 residues before the CDR3 end, so the remaining end is supplied by the germline J gene. V gene TRBV29-1 combines with J gene TRBJ2-5, with TRBD1 as a possible D gene (6 bases). The CDR3 is made up of 13 amino acids. Germline CDR1 reads SQVTM; CDR2 reads ANQGSEA. V was pared by 4 bases and J by 2 bases, with 11 bases between. The CDR3 spells CSVGRDTQETQYF. The sequenced CDR3 bases are TGCAGCGTTGGCCGGGACACGCAAGAGACC.

This clone was counted many times. The read terminates 3 residues ahead of where the CDR3 ends, so the germline J gene completes it. This chain joins TRBV19 and TRBJ1-1; the D gene is possibly TRBD1 (5 bases). Per germline, CDR1 LNHDA and CDR2 SQIVND (reference sequence). CDR3 length: 13 amino acids. V was trimmed by 5 bases and J by 1 base, leaving 8 bases between them. The sequenced part of the CDR3 DNA is TGTGCCAGTAGTTACGGGGGGAACACTGAA. The encoded protein is CASSYGGNTE. The whole CDR3 region reads CASSYGGNTEAFF.

This clone was recorded many times. The read ends 3 residues shy of where the CDR3 ends; the end is completed using the germline J gene. The rearrangement links TRBV5-1 to TRBJ2-3, with TRBD1 as a possible D gene (6 bases). Germline CDR1 is SGHRS and CDR2 is YFSETQ. The CDR3 runs 15 residues. The V and J ends lost 3 bases and 0 bases respectively, with 11 bases between them. CDR3 loop: CASSYQGPSTDTQYF. Incomplete CDR3 DNA: TGCGCCAGCAGCTACCAGGGGCCTAGCACAGATACG.

At least ten counts were recorded for this clone. The sequence runs out 3 residues before the end of the CDR3; the remainder is reconstructed from the germline J gene. The V call is TRBV19, the J call TRBJ1-1, with 10 bases identical to TRBD1. This CDR3 region has 14 residues. J gave up 5 bases and V 5 bases, and 5 bases lay outside the gene matches. Germline lookup yields CDR1 LNHDA and CDR2 SQIVND (reference sequence). CDR3 residues: CASSSADRGTEAFF. The sequenced CDR3 bases are TGTGCCAGTAGTTCCGCGGACAGGGGGACTGAA.

This clone was counted at least ten times. The sequenced CDR3 bases are TGCAGCGTTGATGGGACAGCAGGAGAAGATACG. It yields the protein CSVDGTAGEDT. The CDR3 in its entirety is CSVDGTAGEDTQYF. The J gene is TRBJ2-3, the V gene TRBV29-1; 7 bases agree with TRBD1. The read falls 3 residues short of the CDR3 end, and the missing part is taken from the germline J gene. V lost 3 bases, J lost 5 bases, and 8 bases stayed unmatched. The CDR3 has 14 amino acids. Germline V CDR1 and CDR2: SQVTM, ANQGSEA.

Many counts were recorded for this clone. The read gets to within 3 residues of the CDR3 end, and the germline J gene fills in the rest. The chain joins TRBV30 to TRBJ2-1; perhaps TRBD1 as D (6 bases). V was clipped by 2 bases and J by 2 bases, with 13 bases between them. CDR1 and CDR2 from the germline V gene are GTSNPN and SVGIG (reference sequence). CDR3 length: 15 residues. The part of the CDR3 DNA that was read is TGTGCCTGGAGTACAGGGATAAGAACCTACAATGAG. Its translation: CAWSTGIRTYNE. The full-length CDR3 reads as CAWSTGIRTYNEQFF. The entire variable domain, with the rest obtained from reference TRBV30 and TRBJ2-1, is as follows: SQTIHQWPATLVQPVGSPLSLECTVEGTSNPNLYWYRQAAGRGLQLLFYSVGIGQISSEVPQNLSASRPQDRQFILSSKKLLLSDSGFYLCAWSTGIRTYNEQFFGPGTRLTVL.

With respect to this clone: The CDR3 end falls 3 residues outside the read, so it is completed with the germline J gene. The rearrangement uses TRBV7-2 and TRBJ2-5; D perhaps matches TRBD2 (7 bases). The CDR3 has 13 residues. The germline V gene has CDR1 SGHTA and CDR2 FQGNSA. V lost 7 bases to trimming and J lost 4 bases, with 13 bases between them. The CDR3 sequence is CASKEGGGETQYF. The sequenced part of the CDR3 DNA is TGTGCCAGCAAGGAGGGAGGGGGAGAGACC.

The sample holds many counts of this clone. Coverage ceases 3 residues before the CDR3 finishes, and the germline J gene fills in the end. The chain combines TRBV30 with TRBJ2-2; D is possibly TRBD2 (5 bases). The V end lost 3 bases, the J end lost 6 bases, and 14 bases lay between the germline ends. The CDR3 has 14 residues. Germline assignment: CDR1 GTSNPN and CDR2 SVGIG (reference sequence). The CDR3 protein is CAWRSSGRAGELFF. The sequenced CDR3 bases are TGTGCCTGGAGGTCGAGCGGAAGGGCCGGGGAG.